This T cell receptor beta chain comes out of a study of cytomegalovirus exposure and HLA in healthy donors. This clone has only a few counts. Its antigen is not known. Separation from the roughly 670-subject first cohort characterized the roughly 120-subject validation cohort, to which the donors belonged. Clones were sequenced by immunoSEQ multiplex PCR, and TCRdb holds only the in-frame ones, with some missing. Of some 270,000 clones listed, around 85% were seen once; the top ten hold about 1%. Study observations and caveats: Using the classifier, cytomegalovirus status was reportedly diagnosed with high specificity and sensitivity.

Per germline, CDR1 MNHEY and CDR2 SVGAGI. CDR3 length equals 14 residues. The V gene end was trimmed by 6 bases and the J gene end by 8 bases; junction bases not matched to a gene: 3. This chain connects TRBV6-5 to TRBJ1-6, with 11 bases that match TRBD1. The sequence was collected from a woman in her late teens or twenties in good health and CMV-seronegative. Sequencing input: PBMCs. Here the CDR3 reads CASSRTGGYSPLHF. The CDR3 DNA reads TGTGCCAGCAGCCGGACAGGGGGCTATTCACCCCTCCACTTT.